Below, 32 T cell receptor beta chains from the same sample are listed, as sequenced in a study of shared clonotypes between healthy human individuals. Data came from immunoSEQ multiplex PCR; TCRdb stores just in-frame clones and leaves some out. This sample has some 980,000 clones, with approximately 80% found just once. The sequenced sample consisted of memory CD4+ T cells sorted from blood. The subset was: CD45RA-negative fraction. The receptors shown here come from a man younger than 35 in good health.

The chain joins TRBV7-9 to TRBJ1-4, with 9 bases that match TRBD1. The germline CDR1 and CDR2 sequences are SEHNR and FQNEAQ (reference sequence). V dropped 5 bases and J dropped 3; count of bases not matched to a gene: 10. The CDR3 length is 17 residues. CDR3 in DNA: TGTGCCAGCAGCCCCTCGGCGGGACAGGGTGCTAATGAAAAACTGTTTTTT. Its translation: CASSPSAGQGANEKLFF. The variable domain in full, completed from reference TRBV7-9 and TRBJ1-4, reads DTGVSQNPRHKITKRGQNVTFRCDPISEHNRLYWYRQTLGQGPEFLTYFQNEAQLEKSRLLSDRFSAERPKGSFSTLEIQRTEQGDSAMYLCASSPSAGQGANEKLFFGSGTQLSVL.

This sequence joins TRBV16 and TRBJ1-2, with D possibly matching TRBD1 (5 bases). CDR1 is KGHSY, CDR2 FQNENV, per germline. The CDR3 is 14 amino acids. Between the trimmed V and J ends, which lost 0 bases and 4 bases, there was a span of 9 bases. This chain's CDR3 is CASSQSGLLYGYTF. DNA for the CDR3: TGTGCCAGCAGCCAATCGGGACTTCTCTATGGCTACACCTTC.

The CDR3 DNA reads as TGCGCCAGCAGCTATTCTTCGACAGGGTATTGGGACATTCAGTACTTC. Translating it yields CASSYSSTGYWDIQYF. The chain couples TRBV5-1 to TRBJ2-4; 7 bases are shared with TRBD1. CDR1 SGHRS and CDR2 YFSETQ come from the germline V gene. The length of the CDR3 is 16 residues. V was pared by 3 bases and J by 8 bases, with 14 bases of the junction left unmatched.

V gene TRBV7-8 combines with J gene TRBJ2-5; no reliable D call. The J call could be wrong; TRBJ2-7 is a better fit for the DNA end. This CDR3 is built from 13 residues. Germline CDR1 SGHVS, CDR2 FQNEAQ. CDR3 sequence (DNA): TGTGCCAGCAGCCTCCCTCCCTCCTACGAGCAGTACTTC. It translates to CASSLPPSYEQYF.

V gene TRBV5-1 combines with J gene TRBJ1-1; 10 bases are a match to TRBD1. CDR1 and CDR2 from the germline V gene are SGHRS and YFSETQ. CDR3 size: 15 residues. V shed 4 bases and J 5 bases; nucleotides not matched to a gene: 8. CDR3: CASSLETGGMTEAFF. In nucleotides, the CDR3 is TGCGCCAGCAGCCTGGAGACAGGGGGCATGACTGAAGCTTTCTTT.

The chain uses TRBV19 and TRBJ2-1; D ambiguous. The CDR3 has 13 amino acids. V lost 3 bases and J 5 bases, leaving 8 bases between the germline ends. Germline lookup yields CDR1 LNHDA and CDR2 SQIVND (reference sequence). CDR3 nucleotide sequence: TGTGCCAGTAGTATCGGTAGAAACAATGAGCAGTTCTTC. Protein: CASSIGRNNEQFF. The entire variable domain, with the rest obtained from reference TRBV19 and TRBJ2-1, is as follows: DGGITQSPKYLFRKEGQNVTLSCEQNLNHDAMYWYRQDPGQGLRLIYYSQIVNDFQKGDIAEGYSVSREKKESFPLTVTSAQKNPTAFYLCASSIGRNNEQFFGPGTRLTVL.

The V and J genes are TRBV9 and TRBJ2-5, with TRBD2 matching over 7 bases. The CDR3 extends over 15 amino acids. V was pared by 3 bases and J by 3 bases, with 8 bases of the junction left unmatched. In germline, CDR1 is SGDLS, CDR2 YYNGEE. The CDR3 protein is CASSANGLVEETQYF. The CDR3 region has the DNA TGTGCCAGCAGCGCCAACGGACTAGTGGAAGAGACCCAGTACTTC.

J is TRBJ2-3 and V is TRBV28; 12 bases are a match to TRBD2. V dropped 5 bases and J dropped 5; count of bases not matched to a gene: 5. This CDR3 comprises 15 residues. The V gene's germline CDR1 is MDHEN and CDR2 SYDVKM. The CDR3 bases are TGTGCCAGCAGTCAGACTAGCGGGGGCAAAGATACGCAGTATTTT. It specifies CASSQTSGGKDTQYF.

Only one count was recorded for this clone. This chain joins TRBV30 and TRBJ1-2, with D unclear. V was trimmed by 0 bases and J by 4 bases, leaving 18 bases between them. From germline, CDR1 is GTSNPN and CDR2 SVGIG (reference sequence). The CDR3 runs 16 residues. The CDR3 region has the DNA TGTGCCTGGAGTGTTTTTGGCAGCCCGAGCCTCTATGGCTACACCTTC. The encoded protein is CAWSVFGSPSLYGYTF.

This clone has a single count. The chain recombines TRBV10-2 with TRBJ1-5, with D maybe TRBD1 (5 bases). Germline CDR1 WSHSY, CDR2 SAAADI. The CDR3 extends over 14 amino acids. The germline V and J ends were trimmed by 6 bases and 6 bases, with 15 bases remaining between them. The CDR3 region is CASREMGDSQPQHF. The CDR3 DNA reads TGCGCCAGCAGGGAAATGGGGGACTCTCAGCCCCAGCATTTT.

This chain uses TRBV6-5 with TRBJ2-3; 7 bases are a match to TRBD2. J lost 1 base, V lost 0 bases, and 4 bases had no gene match. Germline values: CDR1 MNHEY, CDR2 SVGAGI. This CDR3 spans 16 amino acids. The CDR3 here is CASSYSVGGGTDTQYF. The CDR3 DNA reads as TGTGCCAGCAGTTACTCGGTGGGAGGGGGCACAGATACGCAGTATTTT.

The rearrangement links TRBV2 to TRBJ1-6; D is ambiguous. V lost 5 bases and J lost 3, with 8 bases in between. CDR1 and CDR2 from the germline V gene are SNHLY and FYNNEI. This CDR3 is 14 amino acids long. CDR3 protein: CASSSQDYNSPLHF. The CDR3 DNA reads as TGTGCCAGCAGTTCCCAGGACTATAATTCACCCCTCCACTTT.

The chain carries TRBV7-2 and TRBJ2-1; D not certain. The germline V gene encodes CDR1 SGHTA and CDR2 FQGNSA. The CDR3 is 13 amino acids. V dropped 5 bases and J dropped 7 bases, with 12 bases sitting between them. CDR3 sequence: CASSSLGRNEQFF. The DNA of the CDR3 is TGTGCCAGCAGCAGCTTAGGAAGGAATGAGCAGTTCTTC.

The rearrangement joins TRBV28 to TRBJ1-4; 9 bases are shared with TRBD1. V was pared by 6 bases and J by 4 bases, with 6 bases of the junction left unmatched. The CDR3 has 15 residues. CDR1 and CDR2 (germline): MDHEN, SYDVKM. The CDR3 protein is CASRIGQGNNEKLFF. The CDR3 nucleotides read TGTGCCAGCAGGATAGGACAGGGGAATAATGAAAAACTGTTTTTT.

A few counts support this clone. The chain couples TRBV14 to TRBJ2-5, with D perhaps given as TRBD1 or TRBD2 (7 bases each). Germline CDR1 is SGHDN and CDR2 is FVKESK. V was cut by 4 bases and J by 4 bases, with 19 bases left in between. The CDR3 is made up of 16 amino acids. CDR3 DNA sequence: TGTGCCAGCAGCCCCTGGGGAGGGGGCGAACGAGAGACCCAGTACTTC. Its translation is CASSPWGGGERETQYF.

V gene TRBV5-1 combines with J gene TRBJ2-5, with TRBD2 matching over 7 bases. This CDR3 has 15 residues. The V gene's germline CDR1 is SGHRS and CDR2 YFSETQ. After removal of 6 bases from V and 5 bases from J, the junction contained 13 bases not matched to a gene. The CDR3 DNA follows: TGCGCCAGCACCCCTGAGCGGGGCGGCGGGGAGACCCAGTACTTC. This encodes CASTPERGGGETQYF.

The genes are TRBV6-1 and TRBJ1-5; the D is unclear. CDR3 length equals 12 residues. V gave up 7 bases and J gave up 7 bases, with 11 bases separating them. In germline, CDR1 is MNHNS, CDR2 SASEGT. DNA of the CDR3: TGTGCCAGCATAGGTAGTGAACAGCCCCAGCATTTT. This codes for CASIGSEQPQHF.

CDR3 nucleotides: TGTGCCAGCAGTGAAGCGCTGGGGGGACCCGGGGAGCTGTTTTTT. This sequence encodes CASSEALGGPGELFF. The chain couples TRBV2 to TRBJ2-2; TRBD2 is a possible D gene (6 bases). Germline V CDR1 and CDR2: SNHLY, FYNNEI. The germline V and J ends were trimmed by 0 bases and 6 bases, with 11 bases remaining between them. The CDR3 is 15 amino acids.

The chain couples TRBV29-1 to TRBJ2-3; D may match TRBD1 or TRBD2 (5 bases each). The CDR3 is 13 amino acids. CDR1 is SQVTM and CDR2 is ANQGSEA in the germline V gene. Trimming took off 3 bases at V and 4 bases at J, with 11 bases between the two ends. In DNA form, the CDR3 reads TGCAGCGTTGAGGCAGGGAGTGCAGATACGCAGTATTTT. Protein: CSVEAGSADTQYF.

V usage is TRBV5-4 and J usage is TRBJ1-2; D gene uncertain. Germline V gene data show CDR1 as SGHNT and CDR2 as YYREEE (reference sequence). V lost 0 bases and J 8 bases, leaving 8 bases between the germline ends. This CDR3 region has 12 residues. The CDR3 nucleotides are TGTGCCAGCAGCTTGGCCCGGGAAGGCTACACCTTC. This translates into CASSLAREGYTF. Filled out from reference TRBV5-4 and TRBJ1-2, the complete variable domain reads ETGVTQSPTHLIKTRGQQVTLRCSSQSGHNTVSWYQQALGQGPQFIFQYYREEENGRGNFPPRFSGLQFPNYSSELNVNALELDDSALYLCASSLAREGYTFGSGTRLTVV.

As concerns this clone: Compared with germline, one end of the junction differs, possibly owing to a read error. This chain links TRBV28 with TRBJ2-4; tentatively, D is TRBD1 (6 bases). The CDR3 sequence is 9 residues long. Germline V gene lookup returns CDR1 MDHEN and CDR2 SYDVKM. CDR3 in DNA: TGTGCCATCTCTACCGGGACAAGCTTC. Protein product: CAISTGTSF.

This chain links TRBV19 with TRBJ1-2; D is possibly TRBD1 (6 bases). The CDR3 sequence is 12 residues long. The V end lost 5 bases, the J end lost 8 bases, and 12 bases lay between the germline ends. CDR1 and CDR2 from the germline V gene are LNHDA and SQIVND (reference sequence). CDR3 protein: CASSERGYGYTF. Written as DNA, the CDR3 is TGTGCCAGTAGTGAGAGGGGGTACGGCTACACCTTC.

This clone was observed a few times. V and J are TRBV29-1 and TRBJ2-2; 8 positions agree with TRBD1. After removal of 6 bases from V and 5 bases from J, the junction contained 11 bases not matched to a gene. Germline V lookup: CDR1 SQVTM, CDR2 ANQGSEA. The CDR3 covers 15 residues. In DNA, the CDR3 is TGCAGCGTCGTACCGGGACAGGCGACAACCGGGGAGCTGTTTTTT. This sequence encodes CSVVPGQATTGELFF.

The chain links TRBV28 to TRBJ1-6; TRBD1 might be the D (6 bases). The germline CDR1 and CDR2 sequences are MDHEN and SYDVKM. The CDR3 is 15 amino acids. CDR3 DNA: TGTGCGGCCGGCGAGGAGGGCAGGGGAGGGTCACCCCTCCACTTT. This gives the protein CAAGEEGRGGSPLHF. The complete variable domain, with remaining parts taken from reference TRBV28 and TRBJ1-6, reads DVKVTQSSRYLVKRTGEKVFLECVQDMDHENMFWYRQDPGLGLRLIYFSYDVKMKEKGDIPEGYSVSREKKERFSLILESASTNQTSMYLCAAGEEGRGGSPLHFGNGTRLTVT.

The CDR3 DNA sequence: TGCGCCAGCAGCTGGAACGACGGGGGAAGCTCTGGAAACACCATATATTTT. It specifies CASSWNDGGSSGNTIYF. V and J are TRBV5-1 and TRBJ1-3; maybe TRBD1 (5 bases). CDR1 SGHRS and CDR2 YFSETQ come from the germline V gene. V dropped 3 bases and J dropped 0 bases, with 16 bases sitting between them. CDR3 length: 17 amino acids.

V usage is TRBV5-1 and J usage is TRBJ2-6; 13 bases are shared with TRBD2. The ends lost 0 bases at V and 4 bases at J; junction bases unmatched: 4. Germline V CDR1 and CDR2: SGHRS, YFSETQ. This CDR3 is built from 18 residues. CDR3 nucleotides: TGCGCCAGCAGCTTGGCCGGGACTAGCGGGACAGGGGCCAACGTCCTGACTTTC. Translating gives CASSLAGTSGTGANVLTF. Full variable domain (missing parts from reference TRBV5-1 and TRBJ2-6): KAGVTQTPRYLIKTRGQQVTLSCSPISGHRSVSWYQQTPGQGLQFLFEYFSETQRNKGNFPGRFSGRQFSNSRSEMNVSTLELGDSALYLCASSLAGTSGTGANVLTFGAGSRLTVL.

J is TRBJ2-3 and V is TRBV9, with 10 bases that match TRBD2. Unmatched junction bases numbered 10, after V lost 4 bases and J lost 8 bases. In germline, CDR1 is SGDLS, CDR2 YYNGEE. This CDR3 contains 15 residues. The CDR3 bases are TGTGCCAGCAGCAACGGACTAGCGGTCCCCGGTACGCAGTATTTT. Protein product: CASSNGLAVPGTQYF.

The chain couples TRBV28 to TRBJ2-1, with 12 positions matching TRBD2. The germline CDR1 and CDR2 sequences are MDHEN and SYDVKM. The CDR3 is made up of 16 amino acids. Trimming removed 3 bases from V and 7 bases from J; junction bases left unmatched: 7. For the CDR3, the DNA is TGTGCCAGCAGTTTCTCGAGACTAGCGGGGGTAAATGAGCAGTTCTTC. The encoded protein is CASSFSRLAGVNEQFF.

V gene TRBV27 combines with J gene TRBJ2-7; 10 nucleotides align to TRBD1. Germline trimming cut 4 bases from V and 4 bases from J; bases unmatched to any gene: 4. The CDR3 is 14 amino acids. Germline CDR1 is MNHEY and CDR2 is SMNVEV (reference sequence). CDR3 residues: CASSWGGQGYEQYF. CDR3 bases: TGTGCCAGCAGTTGGGGGGGACAGGGGTACGAGCAGTACTTC.

The chain couples TRBV25-1 to TRBJ1-3, with 7 bases identical to TRBD1. The CDR3 consists of 14 residues. Germline V CDR1 and CDR2: MGHDK, SYGVNS. The V and J ends lost 4 bases and 7 bases, in that order; junction bases with no gene match: 7. CDR3 coding DNA: TGTGCCAGCAGTGTAGGGGGCCTCAGGAACACCATATATTTT. This sequence encodes CASSVGGLRNTIYF.

The chain is built from TRBV13 and TRBJ1-6, with TRBD1 identical over 7 bases. The CDR3 extends over 15 amino acids. V shed 4 bases and J 6 bases; nucleotides not matched to a gene: 6. Germline CDR1 and CDR2: PRHDT and FYEKMQ (reference sequence). The CDR3 DNA follows: TGTGCCAGCAGCTCTTTCCGGGACAGTAATTCACCCCTCCACTTT. It translates to CASSSFRDSNSPLHF.

The rearrangement uses TRBV30 and TRBJ2-2, with D possibly being TRBD1 or TRBD2 (6 bases each). V was clipped by 3 bases and J by 6 bases, with 14 bases between them. Germline-derived CDR1 and CDR2 are GTSNPN and SVGIG (reference sequence). The CDR3 contains 14 residues. CDR3 sequence: CAWRGGRVAGELFF. CDR3 nucleotides: TGTGCCTGGAGAGGGGGGCGCGTAGCCGGGGAGCTGTTTTTT. Using reference TRBV30 and TRBJ2-2 for the parts outside the CDR3, the full variable domain is SQTIHQWPATLVQPVGSPLSLECTVEGTSNPNLYWYRQAAGRGLQLLFYSVGIGQISSEVPQNLSASRPQDRQFILSSKKLLLSDSGFYLCAWRGGRVAGELFFGEGSRLTVL.